This T cell receptor (beta chain) comes out of a study of blood T cells in healthy people across ages. V was pared by 7 bases and J by 1 base, with 16 bases between. The length of the CDR3 is 15 residues. Germline values: CDR1 SNHLY, CDR2 FYNNEI. In regard to this clonotype: Its specificity is unknown.

A sample-barcoded 5' primer and a J-beta primer mix were used in a second PCR of about 7 to 12 cycles. TCRdb processed the 5' RACE reads anew with MiXCR; each CDR3 protein has one entry. The table has approximately 800,000 distinct CDR3 sequences, roughly 40% seen once. Study-wide results and limits: Both higher diversity and more naive CD4+ cells marked long-lived donors when set against aged donors.

There were at least 6 micrograms of total RNA extracted from every sample. This sequence was found in a man aged 18 to 29 in good health. Sequencing was performed on blood. The gene calls are TRBV2 and TRBJ1-1; D may be TRBD1 (5 bases). The CDR3 here is CASIVPGTANTEAFF. The CDR3, as DNA: TGTGCCAGCATTGTTCCCGGGACGGCGAACACTGAAGCTTTCTTT.